This T cell receptor (beta chain) was identified in a study of Ad26.COV2.S vaccination and SARS-CoV-2 variants. Findings and limits, study-wide: Researchers cautioned that TCR breadth and depth analyses may have underestimated total T cell responses. Across vaccine and placebo recipients, the breadth of non-spike TCRs was similar.

The sample's treatment: about 20 received Ad26.COV2.S at low or high dose, single or two shots; about 5 received placebo; per-sample allocation not given. On day 63 after the first injection, vaccine and placebo recipients gave samples. A word on this clone: Its antigen is undetermined.

CDR1 and CDR2 (germline): MNHEY, SVGAGI. The CDR3 spans 15 residues. V was clipped by 5 bases and J by 0 bases; unmatched bases: 2. Using immunoSEQ multiplex PCR, the repertoire was profiled, and TCRdb retains in-frame clones only, with some absent. The sample lists around 450,000 clones, approximately 88% occurring once. This specimen was peripheral blood, taken in a trial of Ad26.COV2.S vaccine versus placebo. The chain is built from TRBV6-5 and TRBJ2-3; 10 nucleotides match TRBD1. The sequence came from a person aged 18 to 59 who received the Ad26.COV2.S COVID-19 vaccine or a placebo. DNA of the CDR3: TGTGCCAGCAGTAGACAGGGGGCTAGCACAGATACGCAGTATTTT. Encoded protein: CASSRQGASTDTQYF.